This T cell receptor beta chain was recovered during a study of cytomegalovirus exposure and HLA in healthy donors listed by TCRdb under 2017. With regard to the full study: An earlier analysis of about 530 of the donors reported 250 to 350 Gb of sequence data and around 120 million unique TCR beta sequences obtained from around 170 million T cells. About 330 gigabases of sequencing data and 91 million or so unique TCR sequences made up an early release that covered over 550 HLA-typed donors. Of the roughly 400 genotyped donors, less than 85% were placed in the genetic ancestry cluster associated with self-reported Caucasian donors. The study aimed to test whether signatures of past pathogen exposure could be identified by cataloging public T cell receptors. The study used immunosequencing to profile the T cell repertoires of around 600 subjects and linked those repertoires to cytomegalovirus serostatus. Along with the roughly 670-subject first cohort, a separate validation cohort of some 130 different subjects was used. High-throughput TCR immunosequencing, statistical association of individual TCRs with disease status, and machine learning were combined to predict cytomegalovirus infection status. A later analysis re-analyzed previously published TCR beta repertoires from approximately 670 donors and added high-resolution HLA genotyping to study TCR occurrence patterns. In the later analysis, no new phenotypic data were used to find candidate immune exposures; instead, reliance was placed on TCR beta sequences and their occurrence across donors. An earlier analysis of approximately 630 of the donors applied high-throughput TCR beta sequencing to assess whether each TCR beta V gene segment acted as functional or pseudogenic. Alongside the repertoire data, information on donor age, sex, ethnicity and CMV serostatus was compiled. In a later genetic analysis, genome-wide SNP genotypes for about three fifths of the roughly 670 donors were used, and that subset was treated as a discovery cohort. Every discovery cohort repertoire had been produced on one sequencing platform. Both class I and class II loci were covered by HLA typing, at four-digit resolution. Typing coverage varied by locus: roughly 620-640 donors for A, B, C, DRB1 and DQB1; under 550 for DQA1; around 570 for DPA1; roughly 450 for DPB1. Because of strong linkage in the cohort, five DR-DQ haplotypes were treated as single units for association and clustering. Across about 370 genotyped donors of the cohort, an average of about 240,000 unique TCR beta nucleotide sequences per donor were sequenced, and roughly a sixth of those sequences were non-productive.

The cohort comprised several hundred healthy bone marrow donors. At the time of sampling, every cohort member was nominally healthy, though immune exposures that went unrecorded were likely present. The donor was CMV seropositive and was included in the group of approximately 310 seropositive cohort members. A peripheral blood sample was collected from each donor, and TCR beta sequencing was performed on peripheral blood mononuclear cells. The Qiagen DNeasy Blood Extraction Kit was used to extract genomic DNA from the blood cell samples. Study-wide findings and limitations: In an earlier analysis of approximately 590 of the donors, most TCR beta V segments appeared in productive rearrangements about 87% or about 30% of the time, broadly matching IMGT annotations. Specific HLA alleles were associated with over 15,000 TCR beta sequences at a false discovery rate of 0.05 in a later analysis. Most TCR sequences were observed very rarely across donors, whereas some public TCRs were present in many individuals. Compared with equally common non-associated chains, HLA-associated TCR beta chains in a later analysis were more clonally expanded and had lower generation probabilities. A few of the identified cytomegalovirus-associated TCR beta chains were confirmed in vitro to be specific for cytomegalovirus antigens. According to a later analysis, parvovirus B19, influenza, CMV and Epstein-Barr virus appeared linked to several top co-occurrence clusters. An association between a missense DCLRE1C variant and V-gene and J-gene trimming of TCR beta chains was found in a later genetic analysis and replicated in an independent cohort. Because counts were too low, more than 15 rarely observed V segments, including chromosome 9 orphons, were excluded from the earlier analysis of a few hundred of the donors. According to the authors, the approach could potentially be generalized to other disease states and immunological phenotypes. A cluster of highly shared sequence variants was judged likely to represent a technical artifact of the sequencing pipeline. In both the original and validation cohorts, the classifier was reported to diagnose cytomegalovirus status with high specificity and sensitivity. A further reported finding was that TCR beta sequences accurately predicted the HLA-A and HLA-B alleles for most subjects in the first cohort. Some IMGT-functional V segments, including TRBV6-2 and TRBV6-3, could not be told apart with the 87-base-pair reads, so those segments were excluded. Compared with the roughly 710-donor mean, donors in an Asian-associated ancestry cluster had fewer N-insertions in productive TCRs, according to a later genetic analysis. When HLA alleles, especially DR and DQ, strongly co-occurred, attributing TCR associations to individual alleles was difficult. Roughly uniform sequencing depth across donors was assumed in presence/absence analyses, although this assumption may not hold. The study gave a list of 150 to 200 TCR beta chains associated with cytomegalovirus. In this cohort, only TCR beta chains were sequenced, and detectable features were limited by the absence of alpha or paired-chain data. Because HLA typing was missing for some donors at each locus, association tests included only the typed subset. The only immune exposure information available for the cohort was CMV serostatus. A later analysis found that TCR association rates varied across HLA loci, with DRB1 alleles showing the most associated TCRs and HLA-C alleles the fewest. According to a later analysis, most CMV-associated TCR beta chains appeared to be HLA-restricted, and the HLA associations seemed to be driven largely by CMV exposure. Linkage disequilibrium might explain the correlated functional status among segregating V segments, but an unknown experimental factor could not be ruled out.

The library was made by the immunoSEQ multiplex PCR assay. The multiplex PCR relied on a mix of 60 forward primers for TCR Vbeta segments and 13 reverse primers for TCR Jbeta segments. The CDR3 region of rearranged TCR beta genes was amplified from genomic DNA with a multiplex PCR assay. Amplified TCR beta libraries were sequenced as 87-base-pair reads on the Illumina HiSeq System. Per the source publication's procedure: A later analysis tallied around 80 million unique TCR beta chains across the 600 to 700 repertoires, and some 10 million of those chains were shared by two or more donors. Raw reads were error-corrected and collapsed into unique sequences with a nearest-neighbor algorithm that merged closely related sequences to remove PCR and sequencing errors. V, D and J gene segments were assigned by aligning CDR3 sequences to IMGT reference sequences. For a sequence to be retained, at least a six-nucleotide match to both a V gene segment and a J gene segment was required. A rearrangement counted as productive if the CDR3 had no stop codons and remained in frame with V and J, and every other rearrangement counted as non-productive. Following IMGT convention, CDR3 was defined as the stretch from the second conserved V-encoded cysteine up to the conserved J-encoded phenylalanine. The earlier analysis of about 620 of the donors excluded sequences that lacked an unambiguous match to a single V gene segment. An earlier analysis of several hundred of the donors classified V segments as functional when productive rearrangements were above 56.7% and as segregating when the standard deviation between donors was above 5%. To diagnose cytomegalovirus status from the catalog of TCR beta chain sequences, a statistical classification framework was built. In a later analysis, V and J genes were assigned by comparing TCR nucleotide sequences against IMGT/GENE-DB human TR gene sequences. In a later analysis, CDR3 sequences and most-parsimonious VDJ recombination scenarios were assigned using the TCRdist pipeline. In a later analysis, every TCR beta chain was defined by the combination of its CDR3 amino acid sequence and its V-gene family, and reads without a unique V-gene family were dropped. As a way to deal with suspected cross-contamination and a sequencing artifact, a later analysis dropped 450 to 600 nucleotide sequences that were highly shared and had low generation probability. In a later analysis, a clonal expansion index for each public chain was calculated from normalized within-repertoire ranks of inferred template counts. A later analysis computed generation probabilities with a VDJ recombination model fitted to out-of-frame rearrangements, and checked the results against IGoR. A later analysis scored TCR-TCR, TCR-HLA and TCR-CMV co-occurrence with hypergeometric tests, applying a repertoire-size bias correction to TCR pairs. To estimate false discovery rates, a later analysis permuted the HLA or CMV assignments 20 times. In a later analysis, co-occurring TCRs were grouped using DBSCAN, with TCRdist sequence similarity added in when clustering inside HLA-allele-positive subsets. Co-occurrence clustering excluded repertoires with fewer than 30,000 or more than 120,000 public chains, plus five with anomalous nucleotide sharing. Drawn from immuneACCESS, this table holds only the in-frame rearrangements with V and J called that TCRdb kept. Clones are partly lost; checked studies trace under half to an unresolved V gene and leave the rest unexplained. V, J and clone size derive from that table, while D and trimming were established from the DNA sequence. The sample table lists about 110,000 clones, less than 85% of them with a count of one. The leading ten clones occupy around an eighth of the sample.

In this sample, this clone turned up a few times. Its antigen specificity is not known. No base qualities exist here, and no much larger clone lies one base off it. Reading from cysteine to phenylalanine, the CDR3 counts 13 amino acids. The kept DNA is CDR3 alone, 39 bases in frame from the first base. Sequences SNHLY (CDR1) and FYNNEI (CDR2) are obtained from the germline V gene. V is pared back by 6 bases and J by 3 bases, with 9 bases lying between the germline termini. The sequence is built from TRBV2 and TRBJ1-5; the D gene cannot be resolved reliably. This receptor was taken from a man under 40 in good health and CMV-seropositive. Input material: PBMCs. The CDR3 in this case is CASRRVSNQPQHF. The DNA sequence reads TGTGCCAGCAGGAGGGTGTCCAATCAGCCCCAGCATTTT.